Below, one T cell receptor (beta chain) is given with its context. This clonotype appeared many times. Its antigen has not been determined. One base away there is no much larger clone; base qualities are not given. Libraries were built with multiplex PCR. The sequencer was an Illumina HiSeq 4000. TCR beta libraries were built with iRepertoire HTBI primers and Arm-PCR amplification of CDR3 regions. Before sequencing, the PCR products went through gel purification. The authors processed their data as follows. Across samples, fewer than 70 TRBV and 12 to 15 TRBJ segments were identified and used for gene usage analysis of CDR3 amino acid clonotypes. Filtered high-quality paired reads were merged into contigs using COPE and FqMerger. BLAST was used to align contigs to IMGT TRBV, TRBD and TRBJ reference genes, with CDR3 defined following IMGT. Any clonotype with a frequency above 0.1% was classified as a highly expanded clone. Repertoire diversity was measured by Shannon entropy, and V-J evenness by the Gini coefficient. Public clonotypes were defined as clonotypes shared by more than one individual. Clones were called with MiXCR by TCRdb after fastp trimmed the public reads at Q25, and only in-frame beta chains were retained. CDR3 protein sequences are deduplicated, and each keeps its most common genes and DNA. TCRdb, not the authors, supplied the V and J calls. The sample table holds hundreds of thousands of distinct CDR3 sequences, of which around 17% were seen once. Approximately 30% of the sample is held by the ten biggest clonotypes.

The sample's time point label, decoded: newly diagnosed GD, antithyroid drugs for less than 3 months. RNA was extracted from PBMCs in TRIzol for both TCR sequencing and RNA sequencing. Graves' disease was diagnosed according to American Thyroid Association guidelines. Patients for the study were recruited at an endocrinology department in Xi'an, China. From each patient, approximately 9 milliliters of peripheral blood was collected into an EDTA anticoagulant tube. Ficoll Paque Plus density gradient separation was used to isolate PBMCs, and no further T cell sorting was performed. An Agilent 2100 Bioanalyzer and agarose gel were used to check RNA quality, while a NanoDrop 2000 measured RNA concentration. For this chain, trimming is 4 bases at the V end and 3 bases at the J end, and the number of junction bases without a gene match is 6. CDR1 and CDR2 were assigned from the germline V gene as MDHEN and SYDVKM. Including cysteine and phenylalanine, the CDR3 has 17 amino acids. Just CDR3 DNA is preserved here, 51 bases in frame from base 1.

This sample is drawn from a study of regulatory T cells in long-lasting Graves disease (dated by TCRdb to about 2021). About the investigation overall: In the newly diagnosed Graves' disease group, patients had been taking antithyroid drugs for less than 3 months. A total of 35 or so samples underwent TCR sequencing: about 13 from persistent and roughly 20 from newly diagnosed Graves' disease patients. The study took place in China and was registered as a clinical trial. Persistent Graves' disease patients were compared with newly diagnosed Graves' disease patients by peripheral blood TCR sequencing and RNA sequencing.

Overall results and qualifications from the work: The study examined only peripheral blood because the primary lesion, thyroid tissue, could not be accessed. Sequencing and analysis were limited to the TCR beta chain. As a limitation, the authors acknowledged that the small sample size may reduce accuracy. Persistent Graves' disease patients showed lower TCR Shannon entropy and fewer highly expanded clones than newly diagnosed patients, suggesting clonal expansion. Persistent disease showed preferential use of TRBV28, TRBJ1-2 and TRBJ2-5, whereas newly diagnosed disease favored TRBV20-1 and TRBJ2-1. A larger number of public clonotypes was shared among persistent patients (approximately 3,000) than among newly diagnosed patients (more than 850).

The sample was also reused in another study, on T cells in Graves' hyperthyroidism and ophthalmopathy. As that second study puts it: A patient counted as having stable Graves' hyperthyroidism if no progression to ophthalmopathy occurred over 18 months of follow-up. Hyperthyroidism patients were newly diagnosed, had a disease duration of under 2 months, and were aged 18 to 65 years. Any patient with an uncontrolled infection, another autoimmune disease, pregnancy or lactation was excluded. Diagnoses were established on the basis of clinical symptoms, serum thyroxine and TRAb, thyroid ultrasound, and orbital computed tomography. The first round of RT-PCR for the TCR CDR3 was performed with the HTBI primer set and the Qiagen OneStep RT-PCR kit. Most expanded thyroid clonotypes (frequency above 0.001) were also found in blood, which suggests that blood repertoires may mirror thyroid immune responses. A model built on a 13 V-J signature distinguished ophthalmopathy from stable hyperthyroidism, reaching 85% to 90% sensitivity and 81% to 83% specificity in cross-validation and 80%/75% in testing. In validation, the model predicted progression to ophthalmopathy a median of roughly 6.2 months before onset, with roughly 70% sensitivity and more than 72% specificity. To identify distinguishing TCR V-J signatures, a discovery cohort of around 100 patients was used, comprising some 45 with Graves' ophthalmopathy and 57 with stable Graves' hyperthyroidism. Whether ophthalmopathy could be predicted prospectively was tested in an independent validation cohort made up of under 20 hyperthyroidism patients plus 17 patients who later progressed to ophthalmopathy. The 100 or so discovery patients were randomly split 7:3 into training and test sets. In addition, the study compared T-cell repertoires in thyroid tissue and in blood from a handful of Graves' hyperthyroidism patients. Once sampling was done, hyperthyroidism patients were given methimazole at a starting dose of 30 mg daily, whereas ophthalmopathy patients were given high-dose intravenous methylprednisolone. Libraries were constructed in a second round of multiplex PCR, after which size selection and purification were carried out. Libraries were sequenced paired-end with 100 bp reads on an Illumina HiSeq2000. SOAPnuke was used to process the raw data, throwing out any read that contained adapters or uncalled bases, had a mean Phred below 15, or lacked an exact constant-primer or identifier match. High-quality paired reads were merged using COPE v1.2.5, and each unique nucleotide sequence was defined as a clonotype. MiTCR v1.1 was used to align clonotypes to the IMGT TRBV, TRBD and TRBJ reference segments. Analysis was restricted to V-J combinations with a frequency above 0.0001, which covered about 99% of repertoires. A TCS score was defined as the ratio of F50 (clonal expansion) to E x V (chaos), with BLOSUM62-based TCRdist applied between CDR3 peptides within each V-J. Welch's t-statistics and random forest reduced some 510 V-J features to roughly 13, which were used in a naive Bayes classifier (R e1071). No statistical method was used to set the sample size in advance, and investigators knew the group allocation. TCR Vbeta CDR3 sequencing of fewer than 150 peripheral blood samples (43 ophthalmopathy, 75 or so hyperthyroidism and roughly 17 progressor patients) is reported in the paper.

The chain links TRBV28 with TRBJ2-3; TRBD2 fits 14 bases in the junction. The receptor was isolated from a man in his forties with Graves disease. Donor details come from another sample of the same person, matched by shared clones. Sequenced here: peripheral blood mononuclear cells (PBMCs), sampled at new diagnosis, from a patient treated with antithyroid drugs. The CDR3 region: CASSSGLAGVGTDTQYF. Read as DNA, the sequence is TGTGCCAGCAGTTCGGGACTAGCGGGGGTCGGTACAGATACGCAGTATTTT.